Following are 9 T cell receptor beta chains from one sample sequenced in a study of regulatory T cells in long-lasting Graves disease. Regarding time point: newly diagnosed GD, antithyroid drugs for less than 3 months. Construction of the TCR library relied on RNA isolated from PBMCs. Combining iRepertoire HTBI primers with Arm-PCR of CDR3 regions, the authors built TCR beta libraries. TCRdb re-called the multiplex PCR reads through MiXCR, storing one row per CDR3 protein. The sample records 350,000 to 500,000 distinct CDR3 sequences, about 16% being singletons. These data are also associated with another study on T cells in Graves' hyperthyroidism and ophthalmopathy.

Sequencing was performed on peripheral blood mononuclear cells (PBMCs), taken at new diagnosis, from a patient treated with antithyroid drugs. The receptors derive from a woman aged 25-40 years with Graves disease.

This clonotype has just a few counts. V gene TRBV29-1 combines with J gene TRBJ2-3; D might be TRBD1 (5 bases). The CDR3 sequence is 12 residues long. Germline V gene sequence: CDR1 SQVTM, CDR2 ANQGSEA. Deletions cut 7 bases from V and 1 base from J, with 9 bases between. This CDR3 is CSAETGTDTQYF. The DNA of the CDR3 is TGCAGCGCAGAGACAGGCACAGATACGCAGTATTTT.

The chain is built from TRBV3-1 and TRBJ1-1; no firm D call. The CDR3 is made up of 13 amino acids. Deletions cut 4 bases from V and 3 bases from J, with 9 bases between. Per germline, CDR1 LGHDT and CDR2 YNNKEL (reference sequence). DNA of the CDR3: TGTGCCAGCAGCCTTCGGGGTCACACTGAAGCTTTCTTT. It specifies CASSLRGHTEAFF.

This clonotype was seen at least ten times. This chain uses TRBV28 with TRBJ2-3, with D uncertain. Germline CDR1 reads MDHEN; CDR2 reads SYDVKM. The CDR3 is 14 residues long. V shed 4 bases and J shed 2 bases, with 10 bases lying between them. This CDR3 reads CASSSGQVTDTQYF. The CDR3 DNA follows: TGTGCCAGCAGTTCGGGCCAGGTCACAGATACGCAGTATTTT.

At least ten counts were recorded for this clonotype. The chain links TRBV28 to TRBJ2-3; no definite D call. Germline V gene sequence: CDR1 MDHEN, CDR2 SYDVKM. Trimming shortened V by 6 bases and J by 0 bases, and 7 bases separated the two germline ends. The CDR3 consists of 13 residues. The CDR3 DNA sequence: TGTGCCAGCAGCCGGCCCAGCACAGATACGCAGTATTTT. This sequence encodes CASSRPSTDTQYF.

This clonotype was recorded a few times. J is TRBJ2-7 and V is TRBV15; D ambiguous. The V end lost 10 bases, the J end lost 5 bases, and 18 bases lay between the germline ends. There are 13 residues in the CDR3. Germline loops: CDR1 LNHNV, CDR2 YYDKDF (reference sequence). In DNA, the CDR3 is TGTGCCAATTTTGGAACTGAGCCGGACGAGCAGTACTTC. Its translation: CANFGTEPDEQYF.

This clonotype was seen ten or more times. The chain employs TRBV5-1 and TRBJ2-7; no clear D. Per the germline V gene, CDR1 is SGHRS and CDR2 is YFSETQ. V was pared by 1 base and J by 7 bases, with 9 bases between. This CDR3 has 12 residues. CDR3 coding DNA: TGCGCCAGCAGCTTGTCTCCCGGGGAGCAGTACTTC. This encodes CASSLSPGEQYF.

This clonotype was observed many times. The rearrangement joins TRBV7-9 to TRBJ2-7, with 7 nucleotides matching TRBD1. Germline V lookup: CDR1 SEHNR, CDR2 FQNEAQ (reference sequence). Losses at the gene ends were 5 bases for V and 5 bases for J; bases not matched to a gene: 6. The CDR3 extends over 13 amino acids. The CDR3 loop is CASSTGRGNEQYF. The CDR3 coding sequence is TGTGCCAGCAGCACAGGCAGGGGGAACGAGCAGTACTTC.

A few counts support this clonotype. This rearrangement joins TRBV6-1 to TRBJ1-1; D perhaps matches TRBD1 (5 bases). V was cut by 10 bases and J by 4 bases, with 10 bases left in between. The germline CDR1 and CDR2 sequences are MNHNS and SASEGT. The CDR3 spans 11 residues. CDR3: CAIRQGTEAFF. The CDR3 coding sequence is TGTGCCATAAGGCAGGGCACTGAAGCTTTCTTT.

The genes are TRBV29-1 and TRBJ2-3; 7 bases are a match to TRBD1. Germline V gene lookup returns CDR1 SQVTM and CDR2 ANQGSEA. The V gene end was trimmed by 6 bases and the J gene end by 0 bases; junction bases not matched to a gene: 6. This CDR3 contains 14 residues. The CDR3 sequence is CSVTRGSSTDTQYF. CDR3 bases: TGCAGCGTGACCAGGGGGAGCAGCACAGATACGCAGTATTTT.